Listed below are T cell receptor beta chains from one sample, sequenced in a study of blood T cell repertoires in COVID-19. TCRdb's table, derived via immunoSEQ multiplex PCR, lists solely in-frame clones and lacks some. The sample yields 100,000 to 120,000 clones, 80% to 90% seen once. The sequenced sample consisted of peripheral blood. The receptor source for this set is a woman aged 55-69 years with acute or convalescent COVID-19. Both conserved end residues are part of each CDR3. The D gene is left open where the match is weak. For some rows the clone size is stated as once, few or many, or as a class when expanded; others skip it.

CDR3 DNA: TGTGCCAGCAGCTTGGGCATCCCGGCCGGGGAGCTGTTTTTT
CDR3 protein: CASSLGIPAGELFF
D gene: -
clone size: -
V gene: TRBV5-6
J gene: TRBJ2-2

CDR3 DNA: TGCGCCAGCAGCTTGGAGGGCGGGGGGTACAATGAGCAGTTCTTC
CDR3 protein: CASSLEGGGYNEQFF
D gene: TRBD2
clone size: -
V gene: TRBV5-1
J gene: TRBJ2-1

CDR3 DNA: TGTGCCAGCAGCTTAATGGGACAGGATACGGGGGAGCAGTACTTC
CDR3 protein: CASSLMGQDTGEQYF
D gene: TRBD1
clone size: -
V gene: TRBV7-2
J gene: TRBJ2-7

CDR3 DNA: TGTGCCAGCAGCTTAGGAGGGGGTATTGGACAGGGCAATCAGCCCCAGCATTTT
CDR3 protein: CASSLGGGIGQGNQPQHF
D gene: TRBD1
clone size: few
V gene: TRBV7-2
J gene: TRBJ1-5

CDR3 DNA: TGTGCCAGCAGCCCCGGGACAGGGGCAACTAATGAAAAACTGTTTTTT
CDR3 protein: CASSPGTGATNEKLFF
D gene: TRBD1
clone size: -
V gene: TRBV5-5
J gene: TRBJ1-4

CDR3 DNA: TGTGCCAGCAACCTTTGGGGGGGCAGCACAGATACGCAGTATTTT
CDR3 protein: CASNLWGGSTDTQYF
D gene: -
clone size: -
V gene: TRBV7-2
J gene: TRBJ2-3

CDR3 DNA: TGTGCCACCAGCAGAGGCGCGGATTACAATCAGCCCCAGCATTTT
CDR3 protein: CATSRGADYNQPQHF
D gene: -
clone size: -
V gene: TRBV15
J gene: TRBJ1-5

CDR3 DNA: TGTGCCAGCAGCCAAGACGACAGGTATAATGAAAAACTGTTTTTT
CDR3 protein: CASSQDDRYNEKLFF
D gene: -
clone size: -
V gene: TRBV3-1/TRBV3-2
J gene: TRBJ1-4

CDR3 DNA: TGTGCTAGTGGTCGGGACAGAAACTACGAGCAGTACTTC
CDR3 protein: CASGRDRNYEQYF
D gene: TRBD1
clone size: -
V gene: TRBV12-5
J gene: TRBJ2-7

CDR3 DNA: TGTGCCAGCGGCCTCACCGGGGAGCTGTTTTTT
CDR3 protein: CASGLTGELFF
D gene: -
clone size: -
V gene: TRBV27
J gene: TRBJ2-2

CDR3 DNA: TGTGCCAGCAGCGGGAGTCTCTCTGGAAACACCATATATTTT
CDR3 protein: CASSGSLSGNTIYF
D gene: -
clone size: -
V gene: TRBV7-2
J gene: TRBJ1-3

CDR3 DNA: TGTGCCAGCAGCTTAGCGAGGGTCCGGTCGGACTATGGCTACACCTTC
CDR3 protein: CASSLARVRSDYGYTF
D gene: -
clone size: few
V gene: TRBV7-2
J gene: TRBJ1-2

CDR3 DNA: TGTGCCTGGAGACTAGCGGGGGGGCCCGGGGAGCTGTTTTTT
CDR3 protein: CAWRLAGGPGELFF
D gene: TRBD2
clone size: -
V gene: TRBV30
J gene: TRBJ2-2

CDR3 DNA: TGTGCCAGCAGCCAAACTAGCGGTTACTACAATGAGCAGTTCTTC
CDR3 protein: CASSQTSGYYNEQFF
D gene: TRBD2
clone size: -
V gene: TRBV7-2
J gene: TRBJ2-1

CDR3 DNA: TGCGCCAGCAACCCGCTCGGGGATTCAGGGGCCAACGTCCTGACTTTC
CDR3 protein: CASNPLGDSGANVLTF
D gene: -
clone size: once
V gene: TRBV5-1
J gene: TRBJ2-6

CDR3 DNA: TGCAGCCCAGAAGTCGGACAGGGGGCCTCCTACGAGCAGTACTTC
CDR3 protein: CSPEVGQGASYEQYF
D gene: TRBD1
clone size: once
V gene: TRBV29-1
J gene: TRBJ2-7

CDR3 DNA: TGTGCCAGCAGCTTGGGGGTCAGGGGGAACACCGGGGAGCTGTTTTTT
CDR3 protein: CASSLGVRGNTGELFF
D gene: -
clone size: once
V gene: TRBV5-5
J gene: TRBJ2-2

CDR3 DNA: TGTGCCAGCAGAGCGACAGGGGATGGAAACACCATATATTTT
CDR3 protein: CASRATGDGNTIYF
D gene: TRBD1
clone size: -
V gene: TRBV6-5
J gene: TRBJ1-3

CDR3 DNA: TGTGCCAGCAGGAGCGACAGGATCGGAAACACCATATATTTT
CDR3 protein: CASRSDRIGNTIYF
D gene: -
clone size: -
V gene: TRBV6-5
J gene: TRBJ1-3

CDR3 DNA: TGTGCCAGCAGCCCAAATTCGCTAGCGGGCTCCTACGAGCAGTACTTC
CDR3 protein: CASSPNSLAGSYEQYF
D gene: TRBD2
clone size: -
V gene: TRBV3-1/TRBV3-2
J gene: TRBJ2-7

CDR3 DNA: TGTGCCAGCAGTGGAGGGACAAGTCTATATAGCAATCAGCCCCAGCATTTT
CDR3 protein: CASSGGTSLYSNQPQHF
D gene: -
clone size: -
V gene: TRBV6-1
J gene: TRBJ1-5

CDR3 DNA: TGTGCCAGCCTCCAGGGCGGCAGATCTAATGAAAAACTGTTTTTT
CDR3 protein: CASLQGGRSNEKLFF
D gene: -
clone size: -
V gene: TRBV6-6
J gene: TRBJ1-4

CDR3 DNA: TGTGCCAGCAGACGCAGGGGGGAAGAGACCCAGTACTTC
CDR3 protein: CASRRRGEETQYF
D gene: -
clone size: -
V gene: TRBV11-3
J gene: TRBJ2-5

CDR3 DNA: TGTGCCAGCAGCAACCGCAGGGGGCCGGATAGCAATCAGCCCCAGCATTTT
CDR3 protein: CASSNRRGPDSNQPQHF
D gene: -
clone size: few
V gene: TRBV21-1
J gene: TRBJ1-5

CDR3 DNA: TGCGCCAGCAGAACGACAGGGGGCTCTTCTGGCTACACCTTC
CDR3 protein: CASRTTGGSSGYTF
D gene: TRBD1
clone size: -
V gene: TRBV5-1
J gene: TRBJ1-2

CDR3 DNA: TGTGCCAGCAGCGTAGCAGGGTGGGCTAATTCACCCCTCCACTTT
CDR3 protein: CASSVAGWANSPLHF
D gene: -
clone size: -
V gene: TRBV9
J gene: TRBJ1-6

CDR3 DNA: TGTGCCAGCAGCCCCCAAGTAGCCGGGACTCTGGGCACAGATACGCAGTATTTT
CDR3 protein: CASSPQVAGTLGTDTQYF
D gene: -
clone size: -
V gene: TRBV11-2
J gene: TRBJ2-3

CDR3 DNA: TGCGCCAGCAGCCAAGGGACAGGGCGGCCCGGGGAGCTGTTTTTT
CDR3 protein: CASSQGTGRPGELFF
D gene: TRBD1
clone size: -
V gene: TRBV4-3
J gene: TRBJ2-2

CDR3 DNA: TGTGCCAGCAGCCCCGCTCGACCAGGGGCGCCGAATTCACCCCTCCACTTT
CDR3 protein: CASSPARPGAPNSPLHF
D gene: -
clone size: -
V gene: TRBV5-5
J gene: TRBJ1-6

CDR3 DNA: TGTGCCAGCAGCGCCCCCGGGGGGCGCACCGGGGAGCTGTTTTTT
CDR3 protein: CASSAPGGRTGELFF
D gene: -
clone size: -
V gene: TRBV9
J gene: TRBJ2-2

CDR3 DNA: TGTGCAAGTCGCTCCCCTCGTCCGCCGGTTAGCTCCTACGAGCAGTACTTC
CDR3 protein: CASRSPRPPVSSYEQYF
D gene: -
clone size: -
V gene: TRBV12-2
J gene: TRBJ2-7

CDR3 DNA: TGTGCCACCAGCCCGGGACAATCAATCTACAATGAGCAGTTCTTC
CDR3 protein: CATSPGQSIYNEQFF
D gene: -
clone size: -
V gene: TRBV24-1
J gene: TRBJ2-1

CDR3 DNA: TGCGCCAGCAGCCAAGATTTATCTGAGGGTCAGCCCCAGCATTTT
CDR3 protein: CASSQDLSEGQPQHF
D gene: -
clone size: -
V gene: TRBV4-1
J gene: TRBJ1-5

CDR3 DNA: TGCGCCAGCAGCCCCAGGCGGGGGGACACAGATACGCAGTATTTT
CDR3 protein: CASSPRRGDTDTQYF
D gene: TRBD2
clone size: -
V gene: TRBV5-1
J gene: TRBJ2-3

CDR3 DNA: TGTGCCAGTAGTATTGACAGGGGGAACACTGAAGCTTTCTTT
CDR3 protein: CASSIDRGNTEAFF
D gene: TRBD1
clone size: few
V gene: TRBV19
J gene: TRBJ1-1

CDR3 DNA: TGTGCCAGTAGAGCCACGGGGGAGACCCAGTACTTC
CDR3 protein: CASRATGETQYF
D gene: -
clone size: -
V gene: TRBV19
J gene: TRBJ2-5

CDR3 DNA: TGTGCCAGCAGTAGATCGACAGGGGTGGAGACCCAGTACTTC
CDR3 protein: CASSRSTGVETQYF
D gene: TRBD1
clone size: -
V gene: TRBV2
J gene: TRBJ2-5

CDR3 DNA: TGTGCCAGCTCCAGGGGCGTCTATGGCTACACCTTC
CDR3 protein: CASSRGVYGYTF
D gene: -
clone size: -
V gene: TRBV2
J gene: TRBJ1-2

CDR3 DNA: TGCGCCAGCAGCCACACAGGGGTGGCTGAAGCTTTCTTT
CDR3 protein: CASSHTGVAEAFF
D gene: TRBD1
clone size: -
V gene: TRBV4-3
J gene: TRBJ1-1

CDR3 DNA: TGTGCCAGCTCCAGAGTGGGGACAGGGCTTGAAAAACTGTTTTTT
CDR3 protein: CASSRVGTGLEKLFF
D gene: TRBD1
clone size: many
V gene: TRBV14
J gene: TRBJ1-4

CDR3 DNA: TGTGCCAGCAGTTACTCGAAGGCTAGCTATGGCTACACCTTC
CDR3 protein: CASSYSKASYGYTF
D gene: -
clone size: -
V gene: TRBV6-5
J gene: TRBJ1-2

CDR3 DNA: TGTGCCAGCTCCTTAGGACAATGGTCAGGAAACACCATATATTTT
CDR3 protein: CASSLGQWSGNTIYF
D gene: -
clone size: -
V gene: TRBV5-5
J gene: TRBJ1-3

CDR3 DNA: TGTGCCAGCAGCCAAACCGGGACAGGGAGAACTGAAGCTTTCTTT
CDR3 protein: CASSQTGTGRTEAFF
D gene: TRBD1
clone size: -
V gene: TRBV4-2
J gene: TRBJ1-1

CDR3 DNA: TGTGCCAGCAGCCCCGGACAGGGCTATGGCTACACCTTC
CDR3 protein: CASSPGQGYGYTF
D gene: TRBD1
clone size: -
V gene: TRBV12-3/TRBV12-4
J gene: TRBJ1-2

CDR3 DNA: TGTGCCTGGAGTGTAGGGGGCATCAGCAACTACGAGCAGTACTTC
CDR3 protein: CAWSVGGISNYEQYF
D gene: TRBD1
clone size: -
V gene: TRBV30
J gene: TRBJ2-7

CDR3 DNA: TGTGCCAGCAGCTTAGTTCAGGGACTGCCCAAGAATTCACCCCTCCACTTT
CDR3 protein: CASSLVQGLPKNSPLHF
D gene: -
clone size: -
V gene: TRBV7-9
J gene: TRBJ1-6